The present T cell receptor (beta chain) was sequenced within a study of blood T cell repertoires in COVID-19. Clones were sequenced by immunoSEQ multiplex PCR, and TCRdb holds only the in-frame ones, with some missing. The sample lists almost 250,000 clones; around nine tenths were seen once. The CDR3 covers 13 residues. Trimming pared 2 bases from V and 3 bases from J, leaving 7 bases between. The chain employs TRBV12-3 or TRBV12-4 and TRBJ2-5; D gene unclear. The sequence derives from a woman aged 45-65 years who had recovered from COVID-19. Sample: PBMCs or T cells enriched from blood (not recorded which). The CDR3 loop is CASSLSQEETQYF. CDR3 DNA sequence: TGTGCCAGCAGTTTATCGCAGGAAGAGACCCAGTACTTC.